Sequencing of this TCR beta chain was carried out in a study of T cell responses to AZD1222 COVID-19 vaccine (dated by TCRdb to the early 2020s). With regard to the full study: A total of over 230 trial participants underwent TCR sequencing, of whom under 220 had received two doses of AZD1222 and 26 had received two doses of the MenACWY control vaccine. Trial participants were enrolled into age subgroups of 18-55, 56-69 and 70-plus years, which contained about 150, 28 and 57 TCR-sequenced participants, respectively. What the work shows at the level of the full study, not this receptor alone: No day 14 peak-response samples were available, so repertoires were characterized only after the peak T cell response. In the small 56-69-year group, the increase in depth fell short of significance, most likely because of low power. Participants were mostly white British, with more females than males. The authors suggested clonal diversity may have been underestimated. Conclusions about previously exposed vaccinees were limited because only six or seven AZD1222 recipients were SARS-CoV-2 seropositive at baseline. Epitopes outside the regions mutated in the B.1.351 and B.1.1.7 variants were reportedly recognized by nearly half of the unique spike-specific TCRs. The whole spike protein was spanned by vaccine-associated CD4 TCRs, and dominant responses were seen in regions 160-218 and 743-854. A significant rise in spike-specific TCR breadth and depth was observed after two AZD1222 doses relative to day 0 and relative to MenACWY recipients.

CDR1 and CDR2 (MNHEY, SMNVEV) derive from the germline V gene (reference sequence). Here V drops 3 bases and J drops 4 bases, and the junction holds 5 bases not matched to any gene. Its CDR3 holds 17 amino acids, cysteine through phenylalanine. CDR3 DNA is the only sequence kept; it has 51 bases, read in frame from the first base. The CDR3 regions of human TCRbeta chains were analyzed by immunosequencing. Per the original workflow: Repertoire TCRs were matched against a reference library of SARS-CoV-2-specific TCRs generated with the MIRA antigen-specificity platform. Breadth meant the fraction of unique TCRs that were SARS-CoV-2-associated, whereas depth meant the fraction of total T cells that were SARS-CoV-2-associated. Each spike-specific TCR was assigned to its reactive spike region and to a CD4 or CD8 class using the MIRA data. Log10-transformed breadth and depth values were compared by one-way ANOVA with Sidak's multiple comparisons tests. Held by TCRdb, this immuneACCESS table contains in-frame sequences only and omits some clones. Under half of the omission traces to an unresolved V gene where checked; the cause of the rest is unknown. The V and J calls and clone size were taken over from that table, and D and trimming were inferred from the DNA. The sample table contains 90,000 to 100,000 clones; only one count was recorded for about 88% of them. Clones ranked in the top ten supply about 17% of the sample.

Concerning this clone itself: Its antigen target is currently unknown. No base quality information exists; no much larger clone differs at one position.

This sample's time point label indicates: about 28 days (+/-7) after the second vaccine dose. AZD1222 recipients whose second dose came at about 4 weeks and those whose second dose came at about 12 weeks were combined into one group, since spike-specific TCR depth and breadth did not differ between the two schedules. Vaccinee samples were obtained from the UK trials COV001 and COV002, which included a single-blind randomized controlled phase 2/3 trial of AZD1222 (ChAdOx1 nCoV-19) in healthy adults. For TCRbeta chain sequencing, PBMC samples were collected from trial participants at day 0 and at day 28 after the second dose.

This specimen was peripheral blood, taken 28 days after the second AZD1222 dose. The chain links TRBV27 with TRBJ2-2, with TRBD2 identical over 13 junction bases. The sequence derives from an adult who received the AZD1222 COVID-19 vaccine. The CDR3 protein is CASSLGTSGTVTGELFF. In nucleotides, the sequence is TGTGCCAGCAGTTTGGGGACTAGCGGGACCGTCACCGGGGAGCTGTTTTTT.